The 23 T cell receptor beta chains listed next were all sequenced from one sample in a study of cytomegalovirus exposure and HLA in healthy donors. PCR was performed using 60 Vbeta and 13 Jbeta primers. TCRdb's table, derived via immunoSEQ multiplex PCR, lists solely in-frame clones and lacks some. The table has fewer than 65,000 clones, about 76% seen once. The sample comprised PBMCs. These receptors came from a man aged 50 to 60 in good health and CMV-seronegative.

The chain has TRBV10-3 and TRBJ1-2, with 8 positions matching TRBD1. CDR3 size: 16 residues. Germline V gene sequence: CDR1 ENHRY, CDR2 SYGVKD. J gave up 0 bases and V 4 bases, and 7 bases lay outside the gene matches. The CDR3 is CAISGPETGANYGYTF. CDR3 sequence (DNA): TGTGCCATCAGTGGGCCCGAGACAGGGGCTAACTATGGCTACACCTTC.

This clone occurred a few times. The chain carries TRBV7-9 and TRBJ2-2, with D possibly TRBD2 on 6 matching bases. Germline V lookup: CDR1 SEHNR, CDR2 FQNEAQ (reference sequence). Trimming removed 2 bases from V and 3 bases from J, with 16 bases in between. The CDR3 totals 17 residues. The CDR3 here is CASSLYKRVKDTGELFF. The CDR3 DNA sequence: TGTGCCAGCAGCTTATACAAGCGGGTTAAGGACACCGGGGAGCTGTTTTTT.

The gene calls are TRBV27 and TRBJ2-5; D remains unclear. The V and J ends lost 2 bases and 4 bases respectively, with 8 bases between them. The CDR3 is 13 amino acids. CDR1 is MNHEY, CDR2 SMNVEV, per germline (reference sequence). The CDR3 DNA is TGTGCCAGCAGTTTAGGCACCCCAGAGACCCAGTACTTC. Amino acids: CASSLGTPETQYF.

This chain joins TRBV5-1 and TRBJ2-3, with no clear D. Germline CDR1 SGHRS, CDR2 YFSETQ. The germline V and J ends were trimmed by 4 bases and 4 bases, with 10 bases remaining between them. This CDR3 is built from 13 residues. The DNA for the CDR3 is TGCGCCAGCAGCCCATACACAGCAGATACGCAGTATTTT. It yields the protein CASSPYTADTQYF.

The table lists this clone with a few counts. DNA of the CDR3: TGTGCCAGCAGTCCCAGGGGGGCCGAGGGTCCCCAGCATTTT. Its translation is CASSPRGAEGPQHF. The chain combines TRBV2 with TRBJ1-5, with TRBD1 identical over 7 bases. CDR3 length: 14 amino acids. Germline V lookup: CDR1 SNHLY, CDR2 FYNNEI. The V segment lost 5 bases and the J segment 10 bases; nucleotides outside the gene matches: 11.

This clone occurred once. The chain carries TRBV7-6 and TRBJ2-2, with D possibly matching TRBD1 (5 bases). The CDR3 is made up of 15 amino acids. CDR1 and CDR2 from the germline V gene are SGHVS and FNYEAQ. V shed 2 bases and J shed 6 bases, with 13 bases lying between them. CDR3 in amino acids: CASSLLWGPPGELFF. DNA of the CDR3: TGTGCCAGCAGCTTACTTTGGGGCCCCCCCGGGGAGCTGTTTTTT.

The chain carries TRBV7-9 and TRBJ2-2; TRBD1 matches 10 bases. V lost 4 bases to trimming and J lost 6 bases; unmatched junction nucleotides: 2. Germline V gives CDR1 SEHNR, CDR2 FQNEAQ (reference sequence). The CDR3 has 14 residues. The CDR3 nucleotides are TGTGCCAGCAGCTCCGGACAGGGGGCCGGGGAGCTGTTTTTT. Encoded protein: CASSSGQGAGELFF.

The V and J genes are TRBV7-3 and TRBJ1-1; 7 bases are shared with TRBD1. The CDR3 consists of 14 residues. Germline loops: CDR1 SGHTA, CDR2 FQGTGA. Losses at the gene ends were 4 bases for V and 5 bases for J; bases not matched to a gene: 7. CDR3 DNA sequence: TGTGCCAGCAGCTCGACAGGGATAATAACTGAAGCTTTCTTT. It specifies CASSSTGIITEAFF.

The chain recombines TRBV28 with TRBJ2-5; D is possibly TRBD1 (5 bases). This CDR3 is 12 amino acids long. Germline values: CDR1 MDHEN, CDR2 SYDVKM. Between the trimmed V and J ends, which lost 6 bases and 3 bases, there was a span of 8 bases. In DNA, the CDR3 is TGTGCCAGCAGGCAGGGCGAAGAGACCCAGTACTTC. This encodes CASRQGEETQYF.

V and J are TRBV5-1 and TRBJ2-7; D is possibly TRBD1 (5 bases). Deletions cut 1 base from V and 3 bases from J, with 11 bases between. The CDR3 sequence is 14 residues long. CDR1 SGHRS and CDR2 YFSETQ come from the germline V gene. The CDR3 bases are TGCGCCAGCAGCTTGAGGGGTCAATACTACGAGCAGTACTTC. The encoded protein is CASSLRGQYYEQYF.

Notes on this clone: One end of the junction varies from germline; a read error may be responsible. The rearrangement links TRBV6-1 to TRBJ1-5; the D gene is possibly TRBD1 (5 bases). The CDR3 has 14 amino acids. Per the germline V gene, CDR1 is MNHNS and CDR2 is SASEGT. CDR3 in amino acids: CASSEGASRLPQHF. The CDR3 nucleotides are TGTGCCAGCAGCGAAGGGGCTAGCAGGCTGCCCCAGCATTTT.

The chain couples TRBV25-1 to TRBJ1-2; D gene uncertain. CDR3 length: 15 amino acids. The ends were cut back, 2 bases at V and 7 bases at J, with 17 bases in the middle. The germline CDR1 and CDR2 sequences are MGHDK and SYGVNS. The DNA for the CDR3 is TGTGCCAGCAGTGAACTTCTAGGAGGAGGCTCTGGCTACACCTTC. Its protein is CASSELLGGGSGYTF.

This clone was seen once. This likely came from a read error, as a far larger clone is one base away. This chain connects TRBV4-1 to TRBJ2-7; D might be TRBD2 (5 bases). This CDR3 comprises 14 residues. Germline V gene sequence: CDR1 MGHRA, CDR2 YSYEKL. The CDR3 spells CASSQDTGMGEQHF. In DNA, the CDR3 is TGCGCCAGCAGCCAAGATACGGGGATGGGCGAGCAGCACTTC.

V gene TRBV6-1 combines with J gene TRBJ1-6; D might be TRBD1 (6 bases). Trimming pared 6 bases from V and 7 bases from J, leaving 7 bases between. CDR3 length equals 12 residues. Germline CDR1 and CDR2: MNHNS and SASEGT. CDR3 residues: CASSQGNSPLHF. CDR3 bases: TGTGCCAGCAGCCAGGGGAATTCACCCCTCCACTTT.

The chain combines TRBV30 with TRBJ2-5; perhaps TRBD2 as D (6 bases). Between the trimmed V and J ends, which lost 0 bases and 4 bases, there was a span of 15 bases. The germline V gene encodes CDR1 GTSNPN and CDR2 SVGIG (reference sequence). The CDR3 is 15 residues long. DNA for the CDR3: TGTGCCTGGAGTGTGGGCGGCGGCGGGACAGAGACCCAGTACTTC. Protein sequence: CAWSVGGGGTETQYF.

The V and J genes are TRBV30 and TRBJ2-5; D perhaps matches TRBD1 (7 bases). This CDR3 comprises 16 residues. Germline-derived CDR1 and CDR2 are GTSNPN and SVGIG (reference sequence). V lost 3 bases, J lost 5 bases, and 22 bases lay in between. The CDR3 reads CAWSLPGGLVPETQYF. CDR3 DNA: TGTGCCTGGAGCCTTCCAGGGGGGCTTGTTCCGGAGACCCAGTACTTC.

This clone was observed a few times. V gene TRBV7-9 combines with J gene TRBJ1-1; 8 bases agree with TRBD1. V shed 6 bases and J 5 bases; nucleotides not matched to a gene: 8. This CDR3 has 14 residues. The germline gives CDR1 SEHNR, CDR2 FQNEAQ (reference sequence). Here the CDR3 reads CASRLGQGKTEAFF. DNA for the CDR3: TGTGCCAGCAGACTCGGACAGGGAAAGACTGAAGCTTTCTTT.

The chain uses TRBV7-8 and TRBJ1-5, with D possibly matching TRBD1 (5 bases). Per germline, CDR1 SGHVS and CDR2 FQNEAQ. This CDR3 is built from 14 residues. The V gene lost 6 bases and the J gene lost 5 bases, with 14 bases spanning the gap. CDR3 nucleotides: TGTGCCAGCAGTTTCGCAGGGAGGGATCAGCCCCAGCATTTT. Translating it yields CASSFAGRDQPQHF.

This rearrangement joins TRBV9 to TRBJ1-3; 7 positions agree with TRBD1. J was trimmed by 2 bases and V by 4 bases; bases with no gene match: 6. The CDR3 loop spans 15 amino acids. Germline assignment: CDR1 SGDLS and CDR2 YYNGEE. The CDR3 DNA is TGTGCCAGCAGCCCCGACCAGGGGGCTGGAAACACCATATATTTT. It encodes CASSPDQGAGNTIYF. Looking up the rest from reference TRBV9 and TRBJ1-3 gives the full variable domain: DSGVTQTPKHLITATGQRVTLRCSPRSGDLSVYWYQQSLDQGLQFLIQYYNGEERAKGNILERFSAQQFPDLHSELNLSSLELGDSALYFCASSPDQGAGNTIYFGEGSWLTVV.

This clone was seen only a few times. The gene calls are TRBV5-1 and TRBJ1-1, with TRBD1 identical over 7 bases. The CDR3 consists of 14 residues. Losses at the gene ends were 0 bases for V and 8 bases for J; bases not matched to a gene: 7. Germline lookup yields CDR1 SGHRS and CDR2 YFSETQ. CDR3 nucleotide sequence: TGCGCCAGCAGCTTGGCAGGGGGGACGCTAGAAGCTTTCTTT. It yields the protein CASSLAGGTLEAFF.

This chain uses TRBV10-3 with TRBJ2-1, with TRBD1 matching over 8 bases. This CDR3 contains 13 residues. The V and J ends lost 8 bases and 8 bases, in that order; junction bases with no gene match: 8. In germline, CDR1 is ENHRY, CDR2 SYGVKD. The CDR3 region is CAIGAQGAYEQFF. CDR3 DNA: TGTGCCATCGGCGCGCAGGGGGCGTATGAGCAGTTCTTC.

The gene calls are TRBV29-1 and TRBJ2-3; D is undetermined. CDR3 length equals 12 residues. Germline CDR1 and CDR2: SQVTM and ANQGSEA. V gave up 6 bases and J gave up 0 bases, with 7 bases separating them. CDR3 DNA: TGCAGCGTGATGGAGAGCACAGATACGCAGTATTTT. Residues: CSVMESTDTQYF.

The chain combines TRBV25-1 with TRBJ2-4, with 7 bases fitting TRBD1. V lost 1 base to trimming and J lost 6 bases; unmatched junction nucleotides: 9. Germline CDR1 is MGHDK and CDR2 is SYGVNS. This CDR3 has 16 amino acids. CDR3: CASSEFLQGFGNIQYF. In DNA form, the CDR3 reads TGTGCCAGCAGTGAATTCCTACAGGGGTTCGGAAACATTCAGTACTTC.